The 28 T cell receptor beta chains presented below share a single source sample, sequenced in a study of tumor-infiltrating lymphocytes in primary liver carcinoma. The investigators made TCR beta cDNA from 500 ng total RNA, using a constant-region primer. Three-round nested multiplex PCR performed with slightly modified ARM-PCR produced the TCR beta libraries. It was with TRBV1-TRBV30 forward primers and a C-beta reverse primer that the first two PCR rounds were run, at 10 cycles each. A single record per CDR3 protein comes from TCRdb applying MiXCR to the multiplex PCR reads. This sample has about 54,000 distinct CDR3 sequences; about 80% occur once, and the top ten carry 25%. Joint extraction of RNA and DNA used roughly 18-34 mg of bulk tissue that was unsorted. The sequencing input was liver tumor tissue from sampling region 2. Stated subset: tumor region T2, inferior pole. These receptor sequences come from a man aged 35-49 years with primary liver carcinoma and hepatitis B virus infection.

Comment on this clonotype: A read error is likely, as this CDR3 ends without the conserved phenylalanine or tryptophan. V and J are TRBV28 and TRBJ1-1, with D possibly being TRBD1 (6 bases). Per germline, CDR1 MDHEN and CDR2 SYDVKM. The CDR3 extends over 14 amino acids. The V gene lost 4 bases and the J gene lost 4 bases, with 13 bases spanning the gap. Here the CDR3 reads CASSSPTGATEAFV. For the CDR3, the DNA is TGTGCCAGCAGTTCCCCGACGGGGGCCACTGAAGCTTTCGTT.

Details on this clonotype: A junction boundary mismatches the germline segment, possibly from a read error. The chain uses TRBV12-3 or TRBV12-4 and TRBJ2-5, with no clear D. The CDR3 totals 13 residues. CDR3 nucleotide sequence: TGTGCCAGCAGCTTGGGCCGTCAAGAGACCCACTACTTC. Translation gives CASSLGRQETHYF.

As for this clonotype: The junction departs from the called germline gene at one end, perhaps through a read error. The V gene is TRBV6-5, the J gene TRBJ2-1; 9 nucleotides line up with TRBD2. Germline V gene lookup returns CDR1 MNHEY and CDR2 SVGAGI. This CDR3 contains 17 residues. CDR3 DNA sequence: TGTGTCAGCTGTTACTCATCTAGCGGGACATCCTACAATGAGCAGTTCTTC. Amino acids: CVSCYSSSGTSYNEQFF.

This clonotype was detected only once. The chain has TRBV11-2 and TRBJ2-7; D remains ambiguous. Trimming took off 0 bases at V and 13 bases at J, with 28 bases between the two ends. Germline V lookup: CDR1 SGHAT, CDR2 FQNNGV. The CDR3 length is 17 residues. CDR3 in amino acids: CASSLDPFLSLSYECYF. In nucleotides, the CDR3 is TGTGCCAGCAGCTTAGACCCATTTTTGTCCCTCTCCTACGAGTGTTACTTC.

With regard to this clonotype: A much larger clone lies one base from this, so it may be a read error. J is TRBJ2-7 and V is TRBV7-9; 7 nucleotides align to TRBD1. After removal of 8 bases from V and 5 bases from J, the junction contained 6 bases not matched to a gene. The CDR3 loop spans 12 amino acids. Germline CDR1 is SEHNR and CDR2 is FQNEAQ (reference sequence). This CDR3 reads CASCRTGDEQYF. The CDR3 region has the DNA TGTGCCAGCTGCCGGACAGGAGACGAGCAGTACTTC.

This clonotype has just a few counts. This may stem from a read error, because a much larger clone lies one nucleotide away. The chain has TRBV10-3 and TRBJ2-6, with D possibly matching TRBD2 (6 bases). The CDR3 sequence is 13 residues long. CDR1 is ENHRY, CDR2 SYGVKD, per germline. This CDR3 reads CAIGDSGAYVLTF. The CDR3 nucleotides read TGTGCCATCGGGGACTCTGGGGCCTACGTCCTGACTTTC.

The genes are TRBV14 and TRBJ2-5, with D unresolved. Germline V CDR1 and CDR2: SGHDN, FVKESK. The CDR3 runs to 15 residues. The germline V and J ends were trimmed by 6 bases and 1 base, with 15 bases remaining between them. CDR3 sequence: CASSLDPEPQETQYF. The CDR3 region has the DNA TGTGCCAGCAGTCTAGACCCGGAACCCCAAGAGACCCAGTACTTC.

This clonotype is labeled as medium-sized. The rearrangement links TRBV7-8 to TRBJ2-7; D not certain. There are 14 residues in the CDR3. CDR1 and CDR2 from the germline V gene are SGHVS and FQNEAQ. Trimming removed 1 base from V and 0 bases from J, with 7 bases in between. The CDR3 DNA reads as TGTGCCAGCAGCTTAGAGATAAGCTCCTACGAGCAGTACTTC. It translates to CASSLEISSYEQYF.

The rearrangement uses TRBV11-2 and TRBJ2-5; D possibly uses TRBD1 or TRBD2 (5 bases each). This CDR3 spans 16 amino acids. Per the germline V gene, CDR1 is SGHAT and CDR2 is FQNNGV. Trimming left V 6 bases short and J 14 bases short, with 31 bases between. The CDR3 DNA follows: TGTGCCAGCAGATCTCGGGGCTCGGCCCACCAAGAGACCGACTACTTC. This gives the protein CASRSRGSAHQETDYF.

This clonotype was detected once. This may arise from a read error, as a much more abundant clone is one base away. The CDR3 nucleotides are TGTGCCAGCACGCAAGCGGAAACTGCCTACGAGCAGTACTTC. It yields the protein CASTQAETAYEQYF. The genes are TRBV7-2 and TRBJ2-7; possibly TRBD2 for D (5 bases). Trimming shortened V by 7 bases and J by 2 bases, and 15 bases separated the two germline ends. This CDR3 spans 14 amino acids. Germline CDR1 is SGHTA and CDR2 is FQGNSA.

With regard to this clonotype: The conserved phenylalanine or tryptophan normally closing the CDR3 is absent here, so this likely arose from a read error. The rearrangement links TRBV30 to TRBJ2-1; no clear D. Trimming pared 2 bases from V and 9 bases from J, leaving 11 bases between. Germline V lookup: CDR1 GTSNPN, CDR2 SVGIG (reference sequence). This CDR3 has 12 residues. The CDR3 DNA sequence: TGTGCCTGGAGTACGCCCCTCAGTGAGCAGTTCCTC. Residues: CAWSTPLSEQFL.

As regards this clonotype: It may be a read error: a sequence one base away is much more abundant. This sequence joins TRBV11-2 and TRBJ2-7; D gene unclear. Germline CDR1 SGHAT, CDR2 FQNNGV. The CDR3 consists of 14 residues. V was trimmed by 6 bases and J by 2 bases, leaving 14 bases between them. This CDR3 is CASSLMDAAYEQYF. As DNA, the CDR3 is TGTGCCAGCAGTTTAATGGACGCTGCCTACGAGCAGTACTTC.

On this clonotype: An end of the junction differs from the germline gene, which may be a read error. The chain uses TRBV4-1 and TRBJ2-3; D is uncertain. Germline CDR1 is MGHRA and CDR2 is YSYEKL. This CDR3 region has 15 residues. The DNA for the CDR3 is TGCACCAGCAGCCAAGGTCCGAACTTAACAGATACGCAGTATTTT. Its protein product is CTSSQGPNLTDTQYF.

As for this clonotype: One junction end disagrees with the germline gene, perhaps due to a read error. The CDR3, as DNA: TGTCCCAGCAGTTCCGGCTACGAGCAATACTTC. Translating it yields CPSSSGYEQYF. The chain is built from TRBV12-3 or TRBV12-4 and TRBJ2-7; D call uncertain. The CDR3 runs to 11 residues.

This clonotype was detected once. The germline gene is not matched at one end of the junction; a read error may be the cause. The chain uses TRBV6-5 and TRBJ2-7; the match to TRBD1 covers 7 bases. Germline CDR1 and CDR2: MNHEY and SVGAGI. CDR3 length: 14 amino acids. As DNA, the CDR3 is TGTGCCAGCAATTACACCGAAACAGGGGACGAGCTGTACTTC. This encodes CASNYTETGDELYF.

Points on this clonotype: The junction departs from germline at one end; a sequencing error may be responsible. V and J are TRBV29-1 and TRBJ2-2; TRBD2 matches at 12 bases. Germline V gives CDR1 SQVTM, CDR2 ANQGSEA. The CDR3 sequence is 17 residues long. The CDR3 DNA is TGCAGCGTTCTAGCGGGAGGGTCCGCTGCGTACACCGGGGAGTTGTTTTTT. Translated, it gives CSVLAGGSAAYTGELFF.

A word on this clonotype: An end of the junction differs from the germline gene, which may be a read error. This chain uses TRBV7-2 with TRBJ1-2; D is perhaps TRBD1 (5 bases). This CDR3 has 15 residues. Germline CDR1 reads SGHTA; CDR2 reads FQGNSA. CDR3 nucleotide sequence: TGTGCCAGCAGCTCGACGCAGGGAGAAGGCTATGACTACACTTTC. Translation gives CASSSTQGEGYDYTF.

In this sample, this clonotype turned up many times. The rearrangement links TRBV29-1 to TRBJ2-5, with D unclear. In germline, CDR1 is SQVTM, CDR2 ANQGSEA. The V end lost 3 bases, the J end lost 1 base, and 0 bases lay between the germline ends. The CDR3 is 10 residues long. The DNA for the CDR3 is TGCAGCGTTGACCAAGAGACCCAGTACTTC. Protein: CSVDQETQYF.

In this sample, this clonotype turned up once. This CDR3 is CASSPGDRGAACETEAFF. The CDR3 region has the DNA TGTGCCAGCAGCCCGGGGGACAGGGGGGCGGCTTGCGAGACTGAAGCTTTCTTT. The chain couples TRBV11-2 to TRBJ1-1; 11 bases fit TRBD1. J was trimmed by 5 bases and V by 5 bases; bases with no gene match: 16. The CDR3 runs 18 residues. Germline V CDR1 and CDR2: SGHAT, FQNNGV.

This clonotype was picked up a small number of times. The chain couples TRBV5-4 to TRBJ2-2; D remains unclear. Germline V gene data show CDR1 as SGHNT and CDR2 as YYREEE (reference sequence). Trimming removed 7 bases from V and 4 bases from J, with 17 bases in between. The CDR3 length is 15 residues. CDR3 sequence (DNA): TGTGCCAGCGGCCCTTTTAGCAGAGGCACCGGGGAGCTGTTTTTT. It is translated as CASGPFSRGTGELFF. Full variable domain (rest looked up from reference TRBV5-4 and TRBJ2-2): ETGVTQSPTHLIKTRGQQVTLRCSSQSGHNTVSWYQQALGQGPQFIFQYYREEENGRGNFPPRFSGLQFPNYSSELNVNALELDDSALYLCASGPFSRGTGELFFGEGSRLTVL.

The rearrangement links TRBV10-1 to TRBJ2-3; D unresolved. Germline-derived CDR1 and CDR2 are WNHNN and SYGVQD (reference sequence). The CDR3 sequence is 15 residues long. Trimming pared 4 bases from V and 2 bases from J, leaving 13 bases between. CDR3 sequence: CASSVGDLSTDTQYF. The CDR3 coding sequence is TGCGCCAGCAGTGTTGGTGACCTCTCCACAGATACGCAGTATTTT.

The chain links TRBV6-6 to TRBJ2-7; D might be TRBD2 (6 bases). The CDR3 spans 16 residues. Germline CDR1 and CDR2: MNHNY and SVGAGI (reference sequence). Trimming removed 5 bases at V and 8 bases at J, with 25 bases between. The CDR3 spells CASSEGGGPSRYKQYF. In DNA form, the CDR3 reads TGTGCCAGCAGTGAGGGAGGAGGTCCCTCCCGATACAAGCAGTACTTC.

This clonotype was picked up many times. A much larger clone sits a single nucleotide away, making a read error possible. V and J are TRBV11-2 and TRBJ2-1; 13 bases are shared with TRBD2. Germline CDR1 is SGHAT and CDR2 is FQNNGV. J gave up 6 bases and V 5 bases, and 7 bases lay outside the gene matches. CDR3 length: 16 amino acids. The CDR3 here is CASSLPLAGGLNEQFF. The DNA for the CDR3 is TGTGCCAGCAGCCTTCCACTAGCGGGAGGGCTCAATGAGCAGTTCTTC. The full variable domain, completed using reference TRBV11-2 and TRBJ2-1, is EAGVAQSPRYKIIEKRQSVAFWCNPISGHATLYWYQQILGQGPKLLIQFQNNGVVDDSQLPKDRFSAERLKGVDSTLKIQPAKLEDSAVYLCASSLPLAGGLNEQFFGPGTRLTVL.

As regards this clonotype: A junction boundary mismatches the germline segment, possibly from a read error. The rearrangement uses TRBV4-2 and TRBJ2-3; 10 nucleotides line up with TRBD2. CDR1 is LGHNA and CDR2 is YNFKEQ in the germline V gene. The length of the CDR3 is 17 residues. CDR3 amino acids: CASSQDEEAGGVDTQYF. The CDR3 coding sequence is TGTGCCAGCAGCCAAGATGAGGAAGCGGGAGGGGTAGATACACAGTATTTT.

There are many counts of this clonotype. The V and J genes are TRBV29-1 and TRBJ2-7; tentatively, D is TRBD1 or TRBD2 (5 bases each). Germline V gene lookup returns CDR1 SQVTM and CDR2 ANQGSEA. The V and J ends lost 4 bases and 3 bases respectively, with 16 bases between them. The CDR3 runs 14 residues. CDR3 nucleotides: TGCAGCGTTGGGGCTGCCGGGACGGTCTACGAGCAGTACTTC. This translates into CSVGAAGTVYEQYF.

At least ten counts were recorded for this clonotype. The chain carries TRBV10-2 and TRBJ2-1; the D call may be TRBD1 or TRBD2 (5 bases each). The V gene lost 4 bases and the J gene lost 0 bases, with 10 bases spanning the gap. The CDR3 contains 15 residues. From germline, CDR1 is WSHSY and CDR2 SAAADI. The CDR3 protein is CASSAGQSSYNEQFF. CDR3 coding DNA: TGCGCCAGCAGTGCGGGGCAGAGCTCCTACAATGAGCAGTTCTTC.

In regard to this clonotype: At one end, the junction sequence differs from germline, possibly due to a read error. This chain uses TRBV11-2 with TRBJ2-1; D unresolved. The CDR3 is 13 residues long. Germline V gene data show CDR1 as SGHAT and CDR2 as FQNNGV. The CDR3 bases are TGTGCCAGCACCTTAAATGATGCCTATGAGCAGTCATTC. Translating gives CASTLNDAYEQSF.

This chain connects TRBV10-3 to TRBJ1-4; no reliable D call. Germline V CDR1 and CDR2: ENHRY, SYGVKD. Deletions cut 0 bases from V and 8 bases from J, with 22 bases between. The CDR3 length is 18 residues. The chain's CDR3 is CAISESVPGEGLNEKLFF. CDR3 coding DNA: TGTGCCATCAGTGAGTCTGTCCCGGGAGAGGGCTTGAACGAAAAACTGTTTTTT.